This entry describes one T cell receptor (beta chain). What it binds is not known. It was with 60 Vbeta and 13 Jbeta primers that the PCR ran. Sequenced by immunoSEQ multiplex PCR; TCRdb stores in-frame clones only, minus some. The sample includes over 120,000 clones, roughly 10% seen only once; the top ten take approximately 1.7%. The data belong to a study of cytomegalovirus exposure and HLA in healthy donors. Germline-derived CDR1 and CDR2 are SNHLY and FYNNEI. Trimming stripped 1 base from V and 5 bases from J, with 15 bases between. This CDR3 has 15 amino acids. Whole-study findings and limits: TCR beta chains numbering some 150 were designated cytomegalovirus-associated. As a later analysis showed, a missense DCLRE1C variant was linked to trimming of TCR beta V- and J-genes.

Specimen: PBMCs. The chain links TRBV2 to TRBJ2-7; possible D gene TRBD2, 5 bases. This clonotype was obtained from a man in his forties or fifties in good health and CMV-seronegative. DNA for the CDR3: TGTGCCAGCAGTGAAGATTCGGGGATTGGCAACGAGCAGTACTTC. Encoded protein: CASSEDSGIGNEQYF.